These 9 T cell receptor beta chains originate from one sample sequenced in a study of cytomegalovirus exposure and HLA in healthy donors. In the PCR, 60 Vbeta and 13 Jbeta primers were used. TCRdb keeps only in-frame clones here, not all; method: immunoSEQ multiplex PCR. The sample consists of fewer than 250,000 clones, about 77% of them appearing once. What was sequenced was PBMCs. Every receptor here comes from a man aged 30 to 39 in good health and CMV-seropositive.

The V call is TRBV2, the J call TRBJ2-7; TRBD1 matches at 8 bases. This CDR3 has 12 amino acids. V dropped 4 bases and J dropped 8; count of bases not matched to a gene: 4. The germline V gene has CDR1 SNHLY and CDR2 FYNNEI. The CDR3 spells CASSATGAKQYF. DNA of the CDR3: TGTGCCAGCAGTGCGACAGGGGCCAAGCAGTACTTC.

The genes are TRBV5-4 and TRBJ2-1; TRBD1 is a possible D gene (5 bases). This CDR3 region has 14 residues. Germline loops: CDR1 SGHNT, CDR2 YYREEE (reference sequence). Between the trimmed V and J ends, which lost 4 bases and 6 bases, there was a span of 14 bases. CDR3 region: CASSPPLGANEQFF. The CDR3 DNA follows: TGTGCCAGCAGCCCTCCTTTAGGGGCCAATGAGCAGTTCTTC.

This clone was observed a handful of times. The rearrangement links TRBV5-6 to TRBJ2-5, with D possibly being TRBD2 (6 bases). V dropped 0 bases and J dropped 1 base, with 7 bases sitting between them. This CDR3 is 14 amino acids long. Germline V gene lookup returns CDR1 SGHDT and CDR2 YYEEEE. CDR3 sequence (DNA): TGTGCCAGCAGCTTGGAACTAGCCCAAGAGACCCAGTACTTC. Its translation is CASSLELAQETQYF.

This rearrangement joins TRBV28 to TRBJ1-4; D not certain. CDR1 and CDR2 (germline): MDHEN, SYDVKM. Between the trimmed V and J ends, which lost 6 bases and 10 bases, there was a span of 15 bases. The CDR3 runs 13 residues. The CDR3 spells CASSITAVGKLFF. The CDR3 coding sequence is TGTGCCAGCAGCATAACGGCGGTCGGAAAACTGTTTTTT.

The chain employs TRBV11-2 and TRBJ1-2; 10 bases are shared with TRBD1. Germline V gene sequence: CDR1 SGHAT, CDR2 FQNNGV. Germline trimming cut 4 bases from V and 7 bases from J; bases unmatched to any gene: 3. The CDR3 contains 13 residues. DNA of the CDR3: TGTGCCAGCAGCTCGGGACAGGGGACTGGCTACACCTTC. This translates into CASSSGQGTGYTF.

The rearrangement uses TRBV4-3 and TRBJ2-7, with no clear D. With 0 bases removed from V and 0 bases from J, the gap between germline ends came to 9 bases. The CDR3 covers 15 residues. Germline V lookup: CDR1 LGHNA, CDR2 YSLEER. The DNA for the CDR3 is TGCGCCAGCAGCCAAGATAGTGCGAGCTCCTACGAGCAGTACTTC. The encoded protein is CASSQDSASSYEQYF.

A note on this clone: This specimen includes other DNA sequences encoding the same CDR3. The chain's CDR3 is CASSPRQGAAYEQYF. The CDR3 DNA reads TGTGCCAGCAGCCCCCGACAGGGGGCGGCCTACGAGCAGTACTTC. The rearrangement uses TRBV6-6 and TRBJ2-7; 10 nucleotides agree with TRBD1. CDR1 and CDR2 from the germline V gene are MNHNY and SVGAGI (reference sequence). This CDR3 spans 15 amino acids. Trimming took 6 bases from V and 2 from J; bases not matched to a gene: 7.

On this clone itself: The junction departs from the called germline gene at one end, perhaps through a read error. This chain links TRBV7-9 with TRBJ1-1; weak D call: TRBD1 (6 bases). CDR1 SEHNR and CDR2 FQNEAQ come from the germline V gene (reference sequence). The CDR3 has 15 residues. Written as DNA, the CDR3 is TGTTCCAGCAGCGTTACAGGGACACTGAACACTGAAGCTTTCTTT. This codes for CSSSVTGTLNTEAFF.

This clone occurred a few times. The gene calls are TRBV5-5 and TRBJ1-1, with 8 bases that match TRBD1. Germline CDR1 SGHKS, CDR2 YYEKEE (reference sequence). V dropped 1 base and J dropped 4; count of bases not matched to a gene: 6. This CDR3 has 15 amino acids. CDR3 loop: CASSLTGGTSTEAFF. Here the CDR3 DNA reads TGTGCCAGCAGCTTGACAGGGGGAACGAGCACTGAAGCTTTCTTT.